The T cell receptor beta chain described here comes from a study of blood T cell repertoires in COVID-19. Study details: Acute and convalescent COVID-19 specimens originated in the United States, Italy and Spain. Nucleic acid was either cDNA or gDNA, and it came from T cells, B-cell-depleted T cells, or PBMCs.

In the original processing: The authors estimated nucleated cell counts from reference gene primer amplification. Data came from immunoSEQ multiplex PCR; TCRdb stores just in-frame clones and leaves some out. V, J and clone size were drawn from that table, and D and trimming were deduced from the DNA. This repertoire shows about 94,000 clones, around three quarters found once; its top ten account for 15% to 20%. Trimming left V 2 bases short and J 3 bases short, with 14 bases between. Germline CDR1 MNHEY, CDR2 SVGAGI. The CDR3 loop spans 15 amino acids. The chain recombines TRBV6-5 with TRBJ2-7; D remains ambiguous. Source material: peripheral blood. This sequence was found in a woman at least 80 years old with acute or convalescent COVID-19. The CDR3: CASSYPTGIGYEQYF. CDR3 coding DNA: TGTGCCAGCAGTTACCCGACTGGTATCGGCTACGAGCAGTACTTC.